The clone carrying this TCR beta chain has only a few counts. Authors' analysis steps: Amplification with reference gene primers provided the estimates of nucleated cell counts. Method: immunoSEQ multiplex PCR; TCRdb's copy keeps in-frame clones and lacks some. The DNA gave D and trimming, while V, J and clone size come from that table. The sample consists of just under 95,000 clones, roughly 75% of them appearing once. The data stem from a study of blood T cell repertoires in COVID-19. About the research overall: Sample material is recorded as cDNA or gDNA derived from T cells, B-cell-depleted T cells, or PBMCs.

The clonotype was recovered from a man in his forties or fifties who had recovered from COVID-19. Input material: peripheral blood.

The CDR3 reads CARSLLGRSQPQHF. The CDR3 DNA reads as TGTGCCAGAAGCTTGCTCGGTCGAAGTCAGCCCCAGCATTTT. V is TRBV5-3 and J is TRBJ1-5; unclear D gene. TRBV5-3 is designated an ORF whose function remains uncertain. This CDR3 is 14 amino acids long. Trimming shortened V by 1 base and J by 6 bases, and 11 bases separated the two germline ends.